This is a list of T cell receptor beta chains from one sample in a study of blood T cell repertoires in COVID-19. Profiling relied on immunoSEQ multiplex PCR, and the TCRdb table lists in-frame clones only, not all of them. Among 200,000 to 250,000 clones listed, roughly 87% were seen once. The specimen was PBMCs or T cells enriched from blood (not recorded which). The origin of the receptors is a man between 18 and 29 years old with acute COVID-19. Both conserved end residues are trimmed from each CDR3. D genes are given only for firm matches.

>TRBV5-1|TRBD1
ASSLGGGPNSPLH
>TRBV28|-
ASSFRTALGAF
>TRBV11-2|TRBD1
ASSHPTGETSTDTQY
>TRBV4-2|TRBD1
ASSQDEGASGELF
>TRBV28|-
ASRRVETQY
>TRBV10-3|TRBD1
AITPGQGHEQY
>TRBV5-1|TRBD1
ASRGIIRGPYEQY
>TRBV3-1/TRBV3-2|TRBD1
ASSPPPGQGMKGDEKLF
>TRBV11-3|TRBD1
ASRDRGANEQF
>TRBV9|-
ASSVDRANEKLF
>TRBV13|TRBD2
ATARGGENTGELF
>TRBV5-4|-
ASSRSRGTNEKLF
>TRBV9|TRBD1
ASSDRLRTGIRGAF
>TRBV7-2|TRBD1
ASSLVGTGDGYT
>TRBV3-1/TRBV3-2|-
ASSQAGGSSYEQY
>TRBV10-3|-
AISESSSYNEQF
>TRBV2|TRBD1
ASSATGVGTEAF
>TRBV28|TRBD1
ASSSGGSTNEKLF
>TRBV29-1|TRBD1
SAETGVDGYT
>TRBV28|-
ASSLSQGFDEQF
>TRBV2|-
ASSEQGSNYGYT
>TRBV28|-
ASSIDRTPSYEQY
>TRBV11-2|TRBD2
ASSLDLAEYNEQF
>TRBV19|-
ATKDSFINQPQH
>TRBV27|-
ASSRKGHSGQETQY
>TRBV28|TRBD1
ASSFGRQGSNQPQH
>TRBV6-5|TRBD2
ASSPGGAVTYEQY
>TRBV19|TRBD2
ATGLADNTDTQY
>TRBV5-1|TRBD1
ASSSSRDSSGNTIY
>TRBV3-1/TRBV3-2|-
ASSQDTRADTQY
>TRBV6-5|TRBD1
ASSLGQGAYEQY
>TRBV28|-
ASNQGRSYEQY
>TRBV28|-
ASSLPGDPDQPQH
>TRBV28|-
ASSFSDYGYT
>TRBV28|TRBD1
ASSLGQGTSEQY
>TRBV19|TRBD1
ASHGTGSGYT
>TRBV5-6|-
ATSGLGGYT
>TRBV5-6|-
ASSLGAVSYNEQF
>TRBV7-9|TRBD2
ASSLRTSGTNEQF
>TRBV29-1|-
SVIPSLSSYEQY
>TRBV4-1|-
ASSQAAGISGNTIY
>TRBV7-9|-
ASSHGGPPEQY
>TRBV4-1|TRBD1
ASSQDLGTVRTEAF
>TRBV7-2|-
ASSTHGGTEAF
>TRBV7-2|-
ASSLERGQPQH